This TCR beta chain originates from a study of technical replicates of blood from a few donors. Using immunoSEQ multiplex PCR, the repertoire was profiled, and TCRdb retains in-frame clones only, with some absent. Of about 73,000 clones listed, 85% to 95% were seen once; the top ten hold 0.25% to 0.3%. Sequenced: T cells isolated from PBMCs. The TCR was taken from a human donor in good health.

CDR3 nucleotide sequence: TGTGCCAGCAGTTCCGGGGAGGGGTCTATATATGAGCAGTTCTTC. Protein: CASSSGEGSIYEQFF. The genes are TRBV7-2 and TRBJ2-1; TRBD2 matches 7 bases. The CDR3 has 15 residues. Germline V gene sequence: CDR1 SGHTA, CDR2 FQGNSA. The ends lost 6 bases at V and 8 bases at J; junction bases unmatched: 13.